This T cell receptor (beta chain) was identified during a study of blood T cells in healthy people across ages. Study-level findings and limits: TCR beta diversity tracked closely with naive T cell percentage. Diversity was estimated from one million T cells, and these estimates were considered underestimates. Per million T cells, the diversity of TCR beta decreased roughly linearly as age advanced.

Next came a second PCR, run for about 7 to 12 cycles, which used a sample-barcoded 5' primer along with a J-beta primer mix. TCRdb reprocessed the 5' RACE reads via MiXCR and lists one record per CDR3 protein. The data show about 1.4 million distinct CDR3 sequences, around 55% seen once. Each donor gave roughly 10 milliliters of peripheral blood. A few counts support this clonotype. Antigen: not known. Per the germline V gene, CDR1 is SGHTA and CDR2 is FQGNSA. V was cut by 0 bases and J by 2 bases, with 10 bases left in between. The CDR3 is 15 amino acids. The gene calls are TRBV7-2 and TRBJ2-5; D unresolved. This TCR derives from a man aged 18-30 years in good health. The source material was blood. CDR3 in amino acids: CASSLAPDIQETQYF. The DNA for the CDR3 is TGTGCCAGCAGCTTAGCGCCAGATATACAAGAGACCCAGTACTTC. Looking up the rest from reference TRBV7-2 and TRBJ2-5 gives the full variable domain: GAGVSQSPSNKVTEKGKDVELRCDPISGHTALYWYRQSLGQGLEFLIYFQGNSAPDKSGLPSDRFSAERTGGSVSTLTIQRTQQEDSAVYLCASSLAPDIQETQYFGPGTRLLVL.